This record covers a single T cell receptor beta chain. These data come from a study of blood T cell repertoires in COVID-19. Study summary: Some COVID-19 samples were acute and others convalescent; all came from the United States, Italy and Spain. PBMCs, B-cell-depleted T cells, or T cells provided the cDNA or gDNA that made up the material.

V trimming: 0 bases; J trimming: 12 bases; junction bases outside the gene matches: 13. The CDR3 runs 15 residues. Germline CDR1 SGHRS, CDR2 YFSETQ. Original processing methods: Amplification of reference gene primers was used by the study to estimate nucleated cell counts. This table comes from immunoSEQ multiplex PCR, and its TCRdb copy is limited to in-frame clones, with some not included. V and J calls and clone size follow that table, whereas D and trimming were derived from the DNA. Of over 65,000 clones listed, roughly 90% are singletons. The sequencing input was peripheral blood. The sequence was collected from a woman in her fifties or sixties with acute or convalescent COVID-19. The gene calls are TRBV5-1 and TRBJ1-2; 8 nucleotides line up with TRBD1. CDR3 DNA: TGCGCCAGCAGCTTGGAGCGGCAGGGGGCGCGGGTTGACACCTTC. Protein sequence: CASSLERQGARVDTF.